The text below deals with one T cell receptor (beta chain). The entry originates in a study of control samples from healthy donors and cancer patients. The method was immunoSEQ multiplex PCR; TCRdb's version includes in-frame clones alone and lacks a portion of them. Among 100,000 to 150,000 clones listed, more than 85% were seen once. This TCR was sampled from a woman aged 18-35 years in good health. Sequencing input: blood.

The CDR3: CASSRTGGGNQPQHF. The DNA for the CDR3 is TGTGCCAGCAGCAGGACAGGGGGCGGGAATCAGCCCCAGCATTTT. This chain links TRBV6-5 with TRBJ1-5; 11 positions match TRBD1. Per germline, CDR1 MNHEY and CDR2 SVGAGI. This CDR3 has 15 residues. The trim removed 6 bases at V and 4 bases at J, leaving 5 bases unmatched.